One sample yielded the 23 T cell receptor beta chains listed below, sequenced in a study of CD8 T cells in ankylosing spondylitis. TCRdb independently ran MiXCR on the 5' RACE reads; one entry per CDR3 protein. The table records under 250,000 distinct CDR3 sequences, more than 25% of them present only once. The source material was blood, either unsorted or a sorted T cell fraction (not recorded which). Receptors originate from a male donor with ankylosing spondylitis or in good health (not recorded which).

The genes are TRBV30 and TRBJ2-2; no firm D call. The CDR3 consists of 13 residues. V lost 3 bases, J lost 6 bases, and 11 bases lay in between. From germline, CDR1 is GTSNPN and CDR2 SVGIG (reference sequence). The CDR3 protein is CAWSAVSSGELFF. The CDR3 DNA reads TGTGCCTGGAGCGCCGTGAGTTCCGGGGAGCTGTTTTTT.

This clonotype was seen repeatedly, ten times or more. The CDR3, as DNA: TGTGCCAGCAGCTTGGGAAGACGGAACTCCTACGAGCAGTACTTC. This translates into CASSLGRRNSYEQYF. V and J are TRBV5-8 and TRBJ2-7; D not certain. V was trimmed by 0 bases and J by 0 bases, leaving 10 bases between them. Germline V gene data show CDR1 as SGHTS and CDR2 as YDEGEE. The CDR3 has 15 residues.

J is TRBJ2-6 and V is TRBV20-1; D unresolved. The germline CDR1 and CDR2 sequences are DFQATT and SNEGSKA (reference sequence). The CDR3 runs 14 residues. The V end lost 4 bases, the J end lost 4 bases, and 11 bases lay between the germline ends. CDR3 residues: CSANTIRGANVLTF. The CDR3 region has the DNA TGCAGTGCTAATACGATCCGGGGGGCCAACGTCCTGACTTTC.

This clonotype was found a few times. The chain joins TRBV20-1 to TRBJ1-1; D is undetermined. Germline V gene sequence: CDR1 DFQATT, CDR2 SNEGSKA (reference sequence). CDR3 size: 14 residues. V was clipped by 4 bases and J by 0 bases, with 12 bases between them. CDR3 coding DNA: TGCAGTGCTATACGGAACTCAATGAACACTGAAGCTTTCTTT. This encodes CSAIRNSMNTEAFF.

This chain uses TRBV4-2 with TRBJ2-7; 9 nucleotides agree with TRBD2. CDR1 and CDR2 from the germline V gene are LGHNA and YNFKEQ. V dropped 0 bases and J dropped 1; count of bases not matched to a gene: 4. The CDR3 covers 16 residues. CDR3 protein: CASSQEQRGVSYEQYF. In DNA form, the CDR3 reads TGTGCCAGCAGCCAAGAGCAGCGGGGGGTATCCTACGAGCAGTACTTC.

The rearrangement uses TRBV12-3 or TRBV12-4 and TRBJ2-2; D possibly corresponds to TRBD2 (5 bases). Trimming took off 1 base at V and 5 bases at J, with 8 bases between the two ends. The CDR3 contains 14 residues. The CDR3 sequence: CASSLGPGTGELFF. Written as DNA, the CDR3 is TGTGCCAGCAGTTTAGGTCCGGGGACCGGGGAGCTGTTTTTT.

The chain carries TRBV6-5 and TRBJ1-3, with 7 nucleotides matching TRBD1. Trimming cost V 2 bases and J 2 bases; bases outside gene matches: 9. The CDR3 runs to 17 residues. Germline V lookup: CDR1 MNHEY, CDR2 SVGAGI. The CDR3 loop is CASSYPGPGQPGNTIYF. The CDR3 DNA sequence: TGTGCCAGCAGTTACCCGGGGCCGGGACAGCCTGGAAACACCATATATTTT.

The V gene is TRBV30, the J gene TRBJ2-6; D uncertain. This CDR3 is built from 13 residues. Trimming took off 1 base at V and 4 bases at J, with 5 bases between the two ends. Germline V gene data show CDR1 as GTSNPN and CDR2 as SVGIG (reference sequence). The CDR3 DNA is TGTGCCTGGAGTGAGTCCGGGGCCAACGTCCTGACTTTC. This gives the protein CAWSESGANVLTF. Together with reference TRBV30 and TRBJ2-6, the CDR3 gives the full variable domain: SQTIHQWPATLVQPVGSPLSLECTVEGTSNPNLYWYRQAAGRGLQLLFYSVGIGQISSEVPQNLSASRPQDRQFILSSKKLLLSDSGFYLCAWSESGANVLTFGAGSRLTVL.

This clonotype appeared a few times. V gene TRBV10-3 combines with J gene TRBJ2-7; D ambiguous. CDR3 length equals 14 residues. Trimming shortened V by 3 bases and J by 2 bases, and 11 bases separated the two germline ends. The germline V gene has CDR1 ENHRY and CDR2 SYGVKD. CDR3 coding DNA: TGTGCCATCAGTGATGATCTGAGCGCCTACGAGCAGTACTTC. It specifies CAISDDLSAYEQYF.

This chain connects TRBV6-1 to TRBJ1-1, with 7 bases aligning to TRBD1. Germline CDR1 is MNHNS and CDR2 is SASEGT. The J segment lost 4 bases and the V segment lost 9 bases, leaving 8 bases of the junction unmatched. The CDR3 consists of 13 residues. In DNA, the CDR3 is TGTGCCAGTCAGGGGGGGGCGGGCACTGAAGCTTTCTTT. Its protein product is CASQGGAGTEAFF.

This clonotype was observed a few times. The V call is TRBV7-2, the J call TRBJ2-7; D call uncertain. CDR1 is SGHTA and CDR2 is FQGNSA in the germline V gene. The CDR3 has 12 amino acids. Trimming stripped 4 bases from V and 7 bases from J, with 11 bases between. This chain's CDR3 is CASSSPYREQYF. In DNA form, the CDR3 reads TGTGCCAGCAGCTCGCCATACAGAGAGCAGTACTTC.

This clonotype came up many times. The genes are TRBV20-1 and TRBJ1-6, with a tentative D call TRBD1 (5 bases). V was cut by 6 bases and J by 11 bases, with 20 bases left in between. Looked up from germline, CDR1 is DFQATT and CDR2 is SNEGSKA (reference sequence). The CDR3 totals 14 residues. The CDR3 sequence is CSAPRGGELTPLHF. The CDR3 region has the DNA TGCAGTGCCCCACGGGGGGGGGAACTGACACCCCTCCACTTT.

This clonotype was observed a handful of times. This rearrangement joins TRBV15 to TRBJ1-2, with a tentative D call TRBD1 (6 bases). V lost 3 bases and J 2 bases, leaving 10 bases between the germline ends. Germline-derived CDR1 and CDR2 are LNHNV and YYDKDF (reference sequence). This CDR3 is built from 14 residues. The CDR3 nucleotides read TGTGCCACCAGCAGGCGGACAGTAAACTATGGCTACACCTTC. This encodes CATSRRTVNYGYTF. Filled out from reference TRBV15 and TRBJ1-2, the complete variable domain reads DAMVIQNPRYQVTQFGKPVTLSCSQTLNHNVMYWYQQKSSQAPKLLFHYYDKDFNNEADTPDNFQSRRPNTSFCFLDIRSPGLGDTAMYLCATSRRTVNYGYTFGSGTRLTVV.

The chain uses TRBV20-1 and TRBJ1-1, with 8 nucleotides matching TRBD1. CDR1 is DFQATT and CDR2 is SNEGSKA in the germline V gene (reference sequence). CDR3 size: 14 residues. The V gene end was trimmed by 3 bases and the J gene end by 5 bases; junction bases not matched to a gene: 8. The CDR3 DNA follows: TGCAGTGCTAGGGACTTCAGGGGGCGAACTGAAGCTTTCTTT. This gives the protein CSARDFRGRTEAFF.

J is TRBJ2-3 and V is TRBV6-1; 9 nucleotides agree with TRBD2. Germline CDR1 reads MNHNS; CDR2 reads SASEGT. This CDR3 spans 13 amino acids. V trimming: 10 bases; J trimming: 5 bases; junction bases outside the gene matches: 7. In DNA form, the CDR3 reads TGTGCCACCGCGGGACTAGCCGGAGATACGCAGTATTTT. As protein: CATAGLAGDTQYF.

CDR3 DNA: TGTGCCAGCAGCTTAGAGTCAGCGTCGGCTAGCGGGCAACTAAGCTCCTACGAGCAGTACTTC. It encodes CASSLESASASGQLSSYEQYF. The gene calls are TRBV11-2 and TRBJ2-7; 8 bases fit TRBD2. V was clipped by 0 bases and J by 0 bases; unmatched bases: 19. The CDR3 runs to 21 residues. The germline CDR1 and CDR2 sequences are SGHAT and FQNNGV.

The V and J genes are TRBV29-1 and TRBJ1-5, with TRBD1 as a possible D gene (5 bases). The V and J ends lost 4 bases and 5 bases respectively, with 18 bases between them. The V gene's germline CDR1 is SQVTM and CDR2 ANQGSEA. CDR3 length: 15 residues. CDR3 coding DNA: TGCAGCGTTGTAACGTCGGGGCAGTCGGATCAGCCCCAGCATTTT. Translated: CSVVTSGQSDQPQHF.

This chain connects TRBV9 to TRBJ2-3; D is perhaps TRBD1 (6 bases). V was pared by 1 base and J by 4 bases, with 16 bases between. CDR1 is SGDLS, CDR2 YYNGEE, per germline. The CDR3 covers 16 residues. CDR3 sequence reads: CASSVSPRGRSDTQYF. CDR3 sequence (DNA): TGTGCCAGCAGCGTATCCCCCAGGGGTCGGTCAGATACGCAGTATTTT.

This clonotype was observed a handful of times. The chain has TRBV12-3 or TRBV12-4 and TRBJ2-1, with TRBD2 identical over 12 bases. This CDR3 contains 16 residues. V lost 3 bases to trimming and J lost 8 bases; unmatched junction nucleotides: 8. The CDR3 sequence: CASSLGLAGGHYEQFF. The CDR3 DNA is TGTGCCAGCAGTTTGGGGCTAGCGGGGGGGCATTATGAGCAGTTCTTC.

This clonotype was seen ten or more times. The chain has TRBV20-1 and TRBJ2-7; 9 bases map to TRBD2. The CDR3 has 16 residues. The germline V gene has CDR1 DFQATT and CDR2 SNEGSKA (reference sequence). The trim removed 3 bases at V and 0 bases at J, leaving 9 bases unmatched. CDR3 sequence (DNA): TGCAGTGCTAGGACCTCCAGCGGGGGGTTCTCCTACGAGCAGTACTTC. It codes for CSARTSSGGFSYEQYF.

The chain has TRBV4-1 and TRBJ2-7; 9 bases agree with TRBD2. Germline trimming cut 1 base from V and 3 bases from J; bases unmatched to any gene: 4. The CDR3 is 15 residues long. The germline CDR1 and CDR2 sequences are MGHRA and YSYEKL. CDR3 coding DNA: TGCGCCAGCAGCCAAGCTCAGACTAGCGGCTACGAGCAGTACTTC. The encoded protein is CASSQAQTSGYEQYF.

J is TRBJ1-2 and V is TRBV20-1, with no clear D. With 5 bases removed from V and 4 bases from J, the gap between germline ends came to 20 bases. There are 15 residues in the CDR3. Germline-derived CDR1 and CDR2 are DFQATT and SNEGSKA (reference sequence). CDR3 bases: TGCAGTGCTGGGGATTTCGGTGAACAAGGCTATGGCTACACCTTC. As protein: CSAGDFGEQGYGYTF.

CDR3 sequence reads: CAISGEGLGANVLTF. Here the CDR3 DNA reads TGTGCCATCAGCGGGGAGGGGCTTGGGGCCAACGTCCTGACTTTC. V and J are TRBV10-3 and TRBJ2-6, with 7 bases lining up with TRBD2. The CDR3 covers 15 residues. Germline V lookup: CDR1 ENHRY, CDR2 SYGVKD. The junction had 5 bases not matched to a gene; V was cut back by 6 bases and J by 3 bases.